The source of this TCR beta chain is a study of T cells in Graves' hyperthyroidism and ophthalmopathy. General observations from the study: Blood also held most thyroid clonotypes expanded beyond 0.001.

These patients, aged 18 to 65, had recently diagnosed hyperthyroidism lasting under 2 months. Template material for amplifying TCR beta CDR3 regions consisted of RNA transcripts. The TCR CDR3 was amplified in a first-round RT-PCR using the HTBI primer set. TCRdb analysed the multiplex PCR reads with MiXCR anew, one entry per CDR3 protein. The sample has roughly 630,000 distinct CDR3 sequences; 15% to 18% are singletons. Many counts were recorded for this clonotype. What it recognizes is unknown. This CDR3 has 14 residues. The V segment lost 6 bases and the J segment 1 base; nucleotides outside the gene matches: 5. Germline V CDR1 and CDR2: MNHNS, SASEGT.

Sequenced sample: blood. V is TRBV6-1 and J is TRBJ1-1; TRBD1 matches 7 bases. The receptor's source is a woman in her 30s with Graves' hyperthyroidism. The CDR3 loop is CASSKDRRNTEAFF. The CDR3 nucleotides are TGTGCCAGCAGCAAGGACAGGCGGAACACTGAAGCTTTCTTT.